This T cell receptor beta chain was profiled in a study of blood T cell repertoires in COVID-19. Study-wide context: Samples of COVID-19 (acute and convalescent) were obtained from the United States, Italy and Spain.

Authors' analysis steps: Amplification from reference gene primers served as the basis for estimated nucleated cell counts. This table comes from immunoSEQ multiplex PCR, and its TCRdb copy is limited to in-frame clones, with some not included. Clone size and the V and J calls come from that table; the DNA yielded D and trimming. This table holds some 350,000 clones, roughly 88% found once. V lost 3 bases, J lost 1 base, and 22 bases lay in between. CDR3 length equals 19 residues. Germline loops: CDR1 PRHDT, CDR2 FYEKMQ (reference sequence). The sequencing input was PBMCs or T cells enriched from blood (not recorded which). This chain links TRBV13 with TRBJ1-5, with D perhaps matching TRBD1 (5 bases). The receptor comes from a man aged 25-40 years who had recovered from COVID-19. The CDR3 loop reads CASSFDLEAGEGSNQPQHF. CDR3 coding DNA: TGTGCCAGCAGCTTCGATCTCGAGGCGGGGGAGGGAAGCAATCAGCCCCAGCATTTT.